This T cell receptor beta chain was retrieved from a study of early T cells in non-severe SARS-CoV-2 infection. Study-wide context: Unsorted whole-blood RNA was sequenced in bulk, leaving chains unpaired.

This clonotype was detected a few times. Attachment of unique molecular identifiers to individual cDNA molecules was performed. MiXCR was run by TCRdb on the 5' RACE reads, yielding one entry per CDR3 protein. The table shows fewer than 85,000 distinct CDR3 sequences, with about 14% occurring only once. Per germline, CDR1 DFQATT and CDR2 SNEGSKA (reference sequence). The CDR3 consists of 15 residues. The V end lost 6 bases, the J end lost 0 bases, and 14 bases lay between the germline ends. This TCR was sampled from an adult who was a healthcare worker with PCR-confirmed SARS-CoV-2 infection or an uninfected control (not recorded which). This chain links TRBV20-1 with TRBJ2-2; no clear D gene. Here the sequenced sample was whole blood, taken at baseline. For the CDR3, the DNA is TGCAGTGCCCAACGACGGACCGCGAACACCGGGGAGCTGTTTTTT. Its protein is CSAQRRTANTGELFF.